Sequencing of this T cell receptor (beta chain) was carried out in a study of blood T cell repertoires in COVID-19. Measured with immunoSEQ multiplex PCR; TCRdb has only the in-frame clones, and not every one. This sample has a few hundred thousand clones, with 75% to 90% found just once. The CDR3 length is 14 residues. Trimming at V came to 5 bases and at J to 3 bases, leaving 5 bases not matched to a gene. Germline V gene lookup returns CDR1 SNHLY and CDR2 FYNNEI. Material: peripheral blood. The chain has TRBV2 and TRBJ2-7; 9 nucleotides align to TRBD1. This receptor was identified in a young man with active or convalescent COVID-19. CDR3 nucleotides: TGTGCCAGCAGTTCCGGGACAGGGATCTACGAGCAGTACTTC. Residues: CASSSGTGIYEQYF.